The 11 T cell receptor beta chains in this list originate from one sample, sequenced in a study of cytomegalovirus exposure and HLA in healthy donors. The table came from immunoSEQ multiplex PCR; TCRdb's copy has only in-frame clones and leaves some out. This table has about 150,000 clones, about 94% appearing once. The specimen was PBMCs. All receptors come from a man younger than 35 in good health and CMV-seropositive.

The V and J genes are TRBV2 and TRBJ2-5; D is undetermined. CDR1 SNHLY and CDR2 FYNNEI come from the germline V gene. The CDR3 has 11 amino acids. V was clipped by 4 bases and J by 4 bases, with 4 bases between them. The CDR3 DNA sequence: TGTGCCAGCAGTGGCGGAGAGACCCAGTACTTC. It encodes CASSGGETQYF. Looking up the rest from reference TRBV2 and TRBJ2-5 gives the full variable domain: EPEVTQTPSHQVTQMGQEVILRCVPISNHLYFYWYRQILGQKVEFLVSFYNNEISEKSEIFDDQFSVERPDGSNFTLKIRSTKLEDSAMYFCASSGGETQYFGPGTRLLVL.

J is TRBJ2-7 and V is TRBV18, with TRBD2 as a possible D gene (6 bases). The CDR3 is made up of 15 amino acids. The germline gives CDR1 KGHSH, CDR2 LQKENI. Trimming removed 3 bases from V and 5 bases from J, with 17 bases in between. CDR3 DNA sequence: TGTGCCAGCTCACCTCTTACCGGGGGTCGGGACGAGCAGTACTTC. It encodes CASSPLTGGRDEQYF.

V gene TRBV29-1 combines with J gene TRBJ2-7, with TRBD2 matching 11 bases. The length of the CDR3 is 17 residues. The trim removed 0 bases at V and 7 bases at J, leaving 14 bases unmatched. CDR1 is SQVTM and CDR2 is ANQGSEA in the germline V gene. Here the CDR3 reads CSVEEYIAGGSLGEQYF. In DNA, the CDR3 is TGCAGCGTTGAAGAATACATAGCGGGAGGGAGTCTGGGGGAGCAGTACTTC.

This chain links TRBV5-1 with TRBJ1-2; D is perhaps TRBD1 (6 bases). The CDR3 consists of 14 residues. Germline V gene sequence: CDR1 SGHRS, CDR2 YFSETQ. The ends were cut back, 1 base at V and 2 bases at J, with 9 bases in the middle. The CDR3 sequence is CASSLSQGNYGYTF. The CDR3, as DNA: TGCGCCAGCAGCTTGAGCCAGGGGAACTATGGCTACACCTTC.

J is TRBJ1-5 and V is TRBV27; no firm D call. CDR1 is MNHEY and CDR2 is SMNVEV in the germline V gene (reference sequence). V was pared by 6 bases and J by 4 bases, with 10 bases between. CDR3 length: 13 residues. The chain's CDR3 is CASRPDKNQPQHF. CDR3 bases: TGTGCCAGCAGACCCGACAAGAATCAGCCCCAGCATTTT.

The V gene is TRBV28, the J gene TRBJ2-7; D is unresolved. CDR1 and CDR2 (germline): MDHEN, SYDVKM. The CDR3 length is 11 residues. The V end lost 7 bases, the J end lost 9 bases, and 13 bases lay between the germline ends. The CDR3 is CASTTTGLQYF. CDR3 nucleotides: TGTGCCAGCACCACGACTGGGTTGCAGTACTTC.

This chain links TRBV9 with TRBJ1-2, with 9 bases identical to TRBD1. Germline V gene data show CDR1 as SGDLS and CDR2 as YYNGEE. This CDR3 has 13 residues. The J segment lost 4 bases and the V segment lost 2 bases, leaving 0 bases of the junction unmatched. The CDR3, as DNA: TGTGCCAGCAGCGTGGGACAGGGCTATGGCTACACCTTC. Amino acids: CASSVGQGYGYTF.

The V gene is TRBV6-1, the J gene TRBJ1-5; a weak D match, TRBD1 (6 bases). Per the germline V gene, CDR1 is MNHNS and CDR2 is SASEGT. The CDR3 loop spans 15 amino acids. V lost 5 bases and J 5 bases, leaving 16 bases between the germline ends. The CDR3 reads CASSPRGGAYQPQHF. CDR3 nucleotide sequence: TGTGCCAGCAGTCCGAGGGGGGGGGCATATCAGCCCCAGCATTTT.

The rearrangement uses TRBV9 and TRBJ2-1, with unresolved D. The V gene's germline CDR1 is SGDLS and CDR2 YYNGEE. Trimming left V 1 base short and J 8 bases short, with 25 bases between. The CDR3 consists of 18 residues. CDR3 DNA sequence: TGTGCCAGCAGCGTAAGCCCCTTGAGGAACCCCCTTTCCGATGAGCAGTTCTTC. Its protein product is CASSVSPLRNPLSDEQFF.

The chain links TRBV19 to TRBJ2-3; 8 nucleotides agree with TRBD2. The V and J ends lost 3 bases and 2 bases, in that order; junction bases with no gene match: 13. This CDR3 is built from 18 residues. Germline V lookup: CDR1 LNHDA, CDR2 SQIVND (reference sequence). The CDR3 here is CASSMDSGKFSNTDTQYF. The CDR3 region has the DNA TGTGCCAGTAGTATGGATAGCGGGAAGTTTTCTAACACAGATACGCAGTATTTT.

V and J are TRBV14 and TRBJ2-3, with a tentative D call TRBD1 (6 bases). This CDR3 is built from 15 residues. The germline V gene has CDR1 SGHDN and CDR2 FVKESK. Deletions cut 4 bases from V and 3 bases from J, with 14 bases between. The CDR3 DNA sequence: TGTGCCAGCAGCCCTCTGTCACAGGGTACAGATACGCAGTATTTT. This sequence encodes CASSPLSQGTDTQYF.